Sequencing of this T cell receptor beta chain was carried out in a study of CD8+ T cells in alopecia areata. Following RNA extraction, reverse transcription yielded cDNA that acted as the sequencing template. The protocol was immunoSEQ multiplex PCR, while the TCRdb copy is restricted to in-frame clones and leaves out a portion. The sample gives over 100,000 clones, none seen only once, and the top ten clones hold 15% to 20%. This clone turned up a few times. Each gene name is a mouse one. The read is 4 residues too short to cover the CDR3 end, so that end is filled in from the germline J gene. From germline, CDR1 is SNHLY and CDR2 FYNGKV (reference sequence). Trimming left V 2 bases short and J 0 bases short, with 14 bases between. The CDR3 totals 16 residues.

This chain joins TRBV3 and TRBJ2-7; TRBD1 is a possible D gene (6 bases). Material: lesional skin. The clonotype comes from a C3H/HeJ mouse with alopecia areata. As its MHC haplotype, the strain has H2-k. CDR3: CASSLSMRDISYEQYF. The CDR3 DNA, read in part, is TGTGCCAGCAGCTTATCGATGCGGGACATCTCCTAT.